This T cell receptor (beta chain) was profiled in a study of PD-1 blockade in classical Hodgkin lymphoma (dated by TCRdb to the early 2020s). At the level of the whole study: Nivolumab dosing was 3 mg/kg intravenously every 2 weeks, continuing until either disease progression or unacceptable toxicity. The study used TCR beta sequencing and CyTOF to define a peripheral blood immune signature of response to PD-1 blockade in classical Hodgkin lymphoma.

For this chain, trimming is 1 base at the V end and 7 bases at the J end, and the number of junction bases without a gene match is 8. The CDR3 holds 15 amino acids from the cysteine to the phenylalanine. Only the CDR3 DNA is retained, 45 bases long and in frame from the first base. From the germline V gene, CDR1 is SGHRS and CDR2 is YFSETQ. Here is what the overall study found, with its caveats: Baseline TCR diversity was reported to be lower in newly diagnosed patients than in healthy donors and to be lower still in relapsed/refractory patients. The study was restricted to a single clinical trial cohort, and the causes of repertoire differences, possibly disease activity or prior therapy, were left undefined. Trial patients with a complete response had baseline diversity similar to that of newly diagnosed patients, while partial responders and progressors had significantly lower diversity. Diversity was lower in patients who began nivolumab less than 1 year after ASCT, so these patients were left out of later analyses to avoid confounding by immune reconstitution. By C4D1, a significant rise was seen in CD4+ TCR diversity but not in CD8+ TCR diversity (p=0.0027 vs p=0.16), and the rise was most apparent among complete responders (p=0.02).

As regards this clone: Its binding antigen is unknown. Base qualities are not recorded, but no much larger clone differs from it by a single base.

Taken with the paper, the label for time point translates to: cycle 2 day 1 (C2D1) of nivolumab. Every trial patient had relapsed following autologous stem cell transplantation, and prior brentuximab vedotin exposure was what differed among cohorts A, B and C. A total of 50 to 70 patients with relapsed/refractory classical Hodgkin lymphoma made up the trial cohort, and each patient's best overall response was complete response, partial response or progressive disease. Trial patients were treated with single-agent nivolumab in the multi-cohort phase II CheckMate 205 trial. An independent review committee assessed best overall response using the 2007 International Working Group response criteria. Trial PBMCs were collected just before the start of nivolumab (C1D1) and during therapy at cycle 2 day 1 and cycle 4 day 1. Peripheral blood was collected in 8 mL Vacutainer Cell Preparation Tubes, from which PBMCs were isolated by centrifugation and then cryopreserved.

The Qiagen DNeasy kit was used to extract genomic DNA from unsorted PBMCs and from the negatively selected CD4+ and CD8+ fractions. TCR beta CDR3 regions were subjected to amplification by immunoSEQ multiplex PCR with primers that anneal to V and J segments. A synthetic immune receptor repertoire was used to minimize amplification bias, and any residual bias was removed computationally once sequencing was done. Per the source publication's procedure: Custom Python scripts were used to quantify repertoire diversity as the Shannon entropy index. Unsorted, CD4+ and CD8+ repertoires were examined separately, except in combined analyses, for which CD4+ and CD8+ sequences were merged in silico. A clone was considered expanded if an increase in frequency of at least 2-fold after treatment relative to C1D1 was found, and a pseudocount of 0.5 was applied to clones undetected at baseline. Singleton clones were defined as clones with 0 or 1 copy at C1D1, and non-singleton clones were defined as clones with 2 or more copies. Clones expanded in unsorted samples were assigned a CD4+, CD8+ or unknown annotation through matching of protein sequences in sorted samples from the same patient. Wilcoxon tests were applied to paired samples to test diversity changes from C1D1 to C4D1. TCRdb mirrors the immuneACCESS table, restricted to in-frame sequences. Some clones are absent from its copies; in checked studies, under half trace to an unresolved V gene, and the reason for the others is unknown. D and trimming were read from the DNA, whereas the V and J calls and clone size are those reported in that table. Present in this sample are fewer than 70,000 clones, 88% of which were seen just once. Roughly 5% of the sample rests with the top ten.

This TCR was recovered from a human donor with classical Hodgkin lymphoma. The receptor chain draws on TRBV5-1 and TRBJ2-1, with 7 central nucleotides matching TRBD2. Sequences were derived from peripheral blood mononuclear cells (PBMCs), sampled before the second cycle of nivolumab. The CDR3 protein sequence reads: CASSLTGGLENEQFF. The base sequence is TGCGCCAGCAGCTTGACGGGGGGATTGGAGAATGAGCAGTTCTTC.